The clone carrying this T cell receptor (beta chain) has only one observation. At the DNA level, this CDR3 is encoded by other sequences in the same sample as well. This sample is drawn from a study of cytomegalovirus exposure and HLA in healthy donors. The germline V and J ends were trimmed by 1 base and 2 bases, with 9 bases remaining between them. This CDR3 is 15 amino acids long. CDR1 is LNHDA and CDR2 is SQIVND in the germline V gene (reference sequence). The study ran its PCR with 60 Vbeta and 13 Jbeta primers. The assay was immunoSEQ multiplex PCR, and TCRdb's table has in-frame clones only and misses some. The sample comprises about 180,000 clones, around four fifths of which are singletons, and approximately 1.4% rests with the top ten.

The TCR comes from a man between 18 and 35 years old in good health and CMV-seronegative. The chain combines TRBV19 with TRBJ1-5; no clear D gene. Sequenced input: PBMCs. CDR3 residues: CASSIGGGGNQPQHF. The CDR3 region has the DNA TGTGCCAGTAGTATAGGGGGAGGCGGCAATCAGCCCCAGCATTTT.